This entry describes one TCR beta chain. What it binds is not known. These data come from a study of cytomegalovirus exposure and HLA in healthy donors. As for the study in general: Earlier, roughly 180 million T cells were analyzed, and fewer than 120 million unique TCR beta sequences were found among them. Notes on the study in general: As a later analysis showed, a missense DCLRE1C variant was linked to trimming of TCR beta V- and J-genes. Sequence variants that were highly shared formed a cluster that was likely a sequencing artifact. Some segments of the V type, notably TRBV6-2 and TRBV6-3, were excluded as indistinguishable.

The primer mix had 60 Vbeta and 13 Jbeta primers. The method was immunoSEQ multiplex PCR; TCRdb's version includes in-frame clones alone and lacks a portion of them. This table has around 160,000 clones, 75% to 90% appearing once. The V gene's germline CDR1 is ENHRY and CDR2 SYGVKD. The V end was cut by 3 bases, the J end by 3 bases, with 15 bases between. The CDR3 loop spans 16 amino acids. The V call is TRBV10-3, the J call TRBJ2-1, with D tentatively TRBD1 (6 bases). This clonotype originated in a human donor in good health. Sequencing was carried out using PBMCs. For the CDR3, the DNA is TGTGCCATCAGTGATTCCGAGCAGGGGCTCTACAATGAGCAGTTCTTC. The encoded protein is CAISDSEQGLYNEQFF.